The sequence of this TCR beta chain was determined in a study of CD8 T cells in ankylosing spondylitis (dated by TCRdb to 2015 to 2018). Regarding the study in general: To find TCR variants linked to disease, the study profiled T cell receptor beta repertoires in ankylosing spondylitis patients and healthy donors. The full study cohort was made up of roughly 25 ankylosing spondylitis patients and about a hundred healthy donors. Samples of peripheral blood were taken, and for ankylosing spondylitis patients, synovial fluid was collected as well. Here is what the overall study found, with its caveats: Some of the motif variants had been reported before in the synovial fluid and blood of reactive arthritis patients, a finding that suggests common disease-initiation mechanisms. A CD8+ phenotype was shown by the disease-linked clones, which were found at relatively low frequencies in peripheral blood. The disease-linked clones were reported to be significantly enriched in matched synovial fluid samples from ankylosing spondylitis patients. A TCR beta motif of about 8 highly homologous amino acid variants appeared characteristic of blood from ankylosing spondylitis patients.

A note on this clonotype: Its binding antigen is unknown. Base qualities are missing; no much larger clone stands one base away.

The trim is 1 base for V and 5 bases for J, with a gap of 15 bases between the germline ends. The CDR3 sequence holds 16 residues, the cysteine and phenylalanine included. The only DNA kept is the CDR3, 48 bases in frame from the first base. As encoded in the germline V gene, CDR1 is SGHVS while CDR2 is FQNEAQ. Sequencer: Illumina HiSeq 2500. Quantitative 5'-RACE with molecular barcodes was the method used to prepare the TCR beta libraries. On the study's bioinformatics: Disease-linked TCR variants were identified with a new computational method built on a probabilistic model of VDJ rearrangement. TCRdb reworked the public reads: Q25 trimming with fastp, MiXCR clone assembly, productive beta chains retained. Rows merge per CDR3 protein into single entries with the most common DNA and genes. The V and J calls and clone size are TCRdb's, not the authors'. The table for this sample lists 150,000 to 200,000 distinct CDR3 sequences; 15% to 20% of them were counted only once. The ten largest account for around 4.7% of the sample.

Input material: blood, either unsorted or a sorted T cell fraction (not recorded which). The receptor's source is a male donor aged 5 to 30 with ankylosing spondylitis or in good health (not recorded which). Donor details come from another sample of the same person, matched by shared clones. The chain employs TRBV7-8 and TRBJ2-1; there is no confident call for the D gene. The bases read TGTGCCAGCAGCTTAGGTATCGGAGCTATGGACAATGAGCAGTTCTTC. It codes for CASSLGIGAMDNEQFF.